This TCR beta chain was observed in a study of blood T cell repertoires in COVID-19. Study context: Donors in the United States, Italy and Spain gave samples during acute or convalescent COVID-19. PBMCs, B-cell-depleted T cells, or T cells were the source of the cDNA or gDNA that made up the material.

The CDR3 spans 17 residues. The V segment lost 5 bases and the J segment 0 bases; nucleotides outside the gene matches: 8. Germline V gives CDR1 SGHAT, CDR2 FQNNGV. TCRdb's table, derived via immunoSEQ multiplex PCR, lists solely in-frame clones and lacks some. The sample carries about 300,000 clones, more than 85% recorded once. The TCR sequence derives from a man aged 40-50 years with acute or convalescent COVID-19. The chain couples TRBV11-2 to TRBJ2-1; the match to TRBD2 covers 9 bases. Sequenced sample: peripheral blood. CDR3: CASSRLAGATSYNEQFF. In DNA form, the CDR3 reads TGTGCCAGCAGCCGGTTAGCGGGGGCCACCTCCTACAATGAGCAGTTCTTC.